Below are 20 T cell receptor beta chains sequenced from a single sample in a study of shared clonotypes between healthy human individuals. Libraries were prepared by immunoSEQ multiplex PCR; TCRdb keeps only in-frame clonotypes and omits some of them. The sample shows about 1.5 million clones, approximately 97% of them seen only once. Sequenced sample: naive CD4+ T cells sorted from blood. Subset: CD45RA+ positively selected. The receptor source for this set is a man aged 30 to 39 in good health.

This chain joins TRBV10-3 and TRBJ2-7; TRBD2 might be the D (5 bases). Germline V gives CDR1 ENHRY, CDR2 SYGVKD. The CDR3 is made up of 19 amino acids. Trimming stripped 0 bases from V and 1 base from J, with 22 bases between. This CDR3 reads CAISESIRPGSMRSYEQYF. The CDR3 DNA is TGTGCCATCAGTGAGTCGATCCGTCCGGGGTCCATGAGGTCCTACGAGCAGTACTTC.

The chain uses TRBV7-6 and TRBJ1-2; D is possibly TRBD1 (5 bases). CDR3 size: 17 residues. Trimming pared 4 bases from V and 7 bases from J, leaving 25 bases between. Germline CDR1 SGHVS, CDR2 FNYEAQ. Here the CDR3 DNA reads TGTGCCAGCAGCTCACTTCAGGGCCGCTTACCGGTTGGTGGCTACACCTTC. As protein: CASSSLQGRLPVGGYTF.

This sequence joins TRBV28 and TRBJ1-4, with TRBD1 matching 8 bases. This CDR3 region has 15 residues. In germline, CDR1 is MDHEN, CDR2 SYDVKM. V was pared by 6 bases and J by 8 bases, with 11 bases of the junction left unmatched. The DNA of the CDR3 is TGTGCCAGCAGCAGCCAGACAGGGGCTATGGAAAAACTGTTTTTT. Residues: CASSSQTGAMEKLFF.

CDR3 DNA: TGTGCCAGCAGTAAAGAGACTAGCTCGAGCACAGATACGCAGTATTTT. Translation: CASSKETSSSTDTQYF. The V and J genes are TRBV2 and TRBJ2-3; 7 nucleotides align to TRBD2. The V gene end was trimmed by 5 bases and the J gene end by 0 bases; junction bases not matched to a gene: 8. Germline CDR1 SNHLY, CDR2 FYNNEI. The CDR3 extends over 16 amino acids.

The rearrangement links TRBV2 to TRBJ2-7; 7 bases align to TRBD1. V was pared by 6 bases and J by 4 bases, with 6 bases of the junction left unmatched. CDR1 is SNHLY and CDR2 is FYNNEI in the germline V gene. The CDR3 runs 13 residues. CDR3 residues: CASSGTDLYEQYF. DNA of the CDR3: TGTGCCAGCAGCGGGACAGACTTGTACGAGCAGTACTTC.

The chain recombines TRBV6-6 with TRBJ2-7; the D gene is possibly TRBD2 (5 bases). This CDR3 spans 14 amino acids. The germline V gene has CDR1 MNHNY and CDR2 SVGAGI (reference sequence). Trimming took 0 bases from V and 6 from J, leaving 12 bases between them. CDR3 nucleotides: TGTGCCAGCAGTTACTCGATCCTAGCTGGCGAGCAGTACTTC. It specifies CASSYSILAGEQYF.

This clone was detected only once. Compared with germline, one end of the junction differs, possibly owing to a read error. CDR3 DNA: TGTGCTAGCAGCGCATCCGGGACGAGCGAAGAGACCCAGTACTTC. This codes for CASSASGTSEETQYF. V usage is TRBV7-7 and J usage is TRBJ2-5; either TRBD1 or TRBD2 may fit D (5 bases each). The CDR3 is 15 amino acids. Per the germline V gene, CDR1 is SSHAT and CDR2 is FNYEAQ (reference sequence).

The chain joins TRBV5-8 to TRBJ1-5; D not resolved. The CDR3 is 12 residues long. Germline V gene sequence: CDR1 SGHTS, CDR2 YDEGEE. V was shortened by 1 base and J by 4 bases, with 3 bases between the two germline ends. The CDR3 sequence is CASSLYNQPQHF. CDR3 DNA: TGTGCCAGCAGCTTGTATAATCAGCCCCAGCATTTT.

The CDR3 DNA sequence: TGTGCTAGTGGGGGGAGTTTTAGATCCGATGGCTACACCTTC. Translated: CASGGSFRSDGYTF. The gene calls are TRBV12-5 and TRBJ1-2; no firm D call. The length of the CDR3 is 14 residues. V gave up 6 bases and J gave up 6 bases, with 17 bases separating them. Germline values: CDR1 LGHNT, CDR2 FRNRAP.

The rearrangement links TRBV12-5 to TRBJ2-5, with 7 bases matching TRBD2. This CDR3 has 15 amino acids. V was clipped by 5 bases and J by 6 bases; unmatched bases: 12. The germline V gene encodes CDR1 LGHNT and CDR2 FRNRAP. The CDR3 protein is CASGLETREGKTQYF. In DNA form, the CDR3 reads TGTGCTAGTGGTCTCGAGACCAGGGAGGGGAAGACCCAGTACTTC.

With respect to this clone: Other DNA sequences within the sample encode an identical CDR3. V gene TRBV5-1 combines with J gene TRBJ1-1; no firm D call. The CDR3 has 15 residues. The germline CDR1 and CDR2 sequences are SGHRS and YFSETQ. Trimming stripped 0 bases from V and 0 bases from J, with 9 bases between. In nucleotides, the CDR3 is TGCGCCAGCAGCTTGGTGGCCGGTTTGAACACTGAAGCTTTCTTT. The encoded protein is CASSLVAGLNTEAFF.

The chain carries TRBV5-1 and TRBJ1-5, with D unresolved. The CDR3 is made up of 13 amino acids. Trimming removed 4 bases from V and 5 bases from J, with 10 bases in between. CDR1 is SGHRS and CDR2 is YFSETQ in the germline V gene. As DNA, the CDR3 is TGCGCCAGCAGCCACCGACCCGATCAGCCCCAGCATTTT. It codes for CASSHRPDQPQHF.

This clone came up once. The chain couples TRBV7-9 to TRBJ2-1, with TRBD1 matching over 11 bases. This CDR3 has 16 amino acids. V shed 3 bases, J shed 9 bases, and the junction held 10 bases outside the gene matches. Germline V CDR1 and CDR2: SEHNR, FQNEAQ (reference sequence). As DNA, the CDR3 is TGTGCCAGCAGCTTTTCCCTCGGGACAGGGGGATCTGAGCAGTTCTTC. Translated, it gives CASSFSLGTGGSEQFF.

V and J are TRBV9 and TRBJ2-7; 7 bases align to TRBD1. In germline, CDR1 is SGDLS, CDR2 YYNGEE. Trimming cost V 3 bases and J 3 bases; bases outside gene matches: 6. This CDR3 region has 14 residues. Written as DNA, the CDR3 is TGTGCCAGCAGCGCCGGGACAGAATACTACGAGCAGTACTTC. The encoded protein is CASSAGTEYYEQYF.

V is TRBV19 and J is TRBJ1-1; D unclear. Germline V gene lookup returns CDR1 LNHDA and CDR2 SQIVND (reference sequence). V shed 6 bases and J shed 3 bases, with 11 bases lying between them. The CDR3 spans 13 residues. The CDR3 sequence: CASSQDPYTEAFF. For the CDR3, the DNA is TGTGCCAGTAGCCAGGACCCGTACACTGAAGCTTTCTTT. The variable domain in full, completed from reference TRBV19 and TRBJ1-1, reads DGGITQSPKYLFRKEGQNVTLSCEQNLNHDAMYWYRQDPGQGLRLIYYSQIVNDFQKGDIAEGYSVSREKKESFPLTVTSAQKNPTAFYLCASSQDPYTEAFFGQGTRLTVV.

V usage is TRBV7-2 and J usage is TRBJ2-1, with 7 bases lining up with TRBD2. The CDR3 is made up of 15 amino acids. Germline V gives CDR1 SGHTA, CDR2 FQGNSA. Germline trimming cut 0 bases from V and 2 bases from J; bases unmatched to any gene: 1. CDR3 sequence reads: CASSLAAGPYNEQFF. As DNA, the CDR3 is TGTGCCAGCAGCTTAGCAGCGGGACCCTACAATGAGCAGTTCTTC.

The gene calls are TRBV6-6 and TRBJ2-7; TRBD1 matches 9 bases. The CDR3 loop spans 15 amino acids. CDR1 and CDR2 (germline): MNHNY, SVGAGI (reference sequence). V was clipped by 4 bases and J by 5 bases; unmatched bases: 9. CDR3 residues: CASSFPGTGIHEQYF. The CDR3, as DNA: TGTGCCAGCAGTTTCCCCGGGACAGGGATCCACGAGCAGTACTTC.

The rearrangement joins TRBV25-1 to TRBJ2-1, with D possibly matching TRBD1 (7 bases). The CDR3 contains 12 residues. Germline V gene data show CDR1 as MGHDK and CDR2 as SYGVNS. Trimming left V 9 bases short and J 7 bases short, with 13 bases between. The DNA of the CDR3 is TGTGCCAGTTTACAGGGGAGGAATGAGCAGTTCTTC. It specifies CASLQGRNEQFF.

CDR3 sequence: CASSPNKGPSNEKLFF. The CDR3 DNA follows: TGCGCCAGCAGCCCGAACAAGGGGCCTAGTAATGAAAAACTGTTTTTT. This chain links TRBV5-1 with TRBJ1-4; the D gene is possibly TRBD1 (5 bases). CDR3 length: 16 amino acids. Trimming took off 4 bases at V and 4 bases at J, with 17 bases between the two ends. Germline CDR1 and CDR2: SGHRS and YFSETQ.

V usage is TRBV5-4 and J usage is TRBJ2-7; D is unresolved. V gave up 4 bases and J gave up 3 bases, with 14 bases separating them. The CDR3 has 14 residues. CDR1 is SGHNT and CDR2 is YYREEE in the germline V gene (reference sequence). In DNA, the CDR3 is TGTGCCAGCAGCCCCCTCGGGTCCCACTACGAGCAGTACTTC. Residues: CASSPLGSHYEQYF.